This note documents a single T cell receptor beta chain sequence. This clonotype has ten or more counts. The antigen it binds to is not known. No base quality values were provided; no much bigger clone lies one nucleotide off. These data originate in a study of regulatory T cells in long-lasting Graves disease (TCRdb year 2021). In terms of the full investigation: Antithyroid drugs had been taken for less than 3 months by newly diagnosed Graves' disease patients. The study was registered as a clinical trial and conducted in China. This study used TCR sequencing and RNA sequencing of peripheral blood to compare persistent Graves' disease patients against newly diagnosed Graves' disease patients. A total of about 35 samples underwent TCR sequencing: around 13 from persistent and roughly 20 from newly diagnosed Graves' disease patients.

The library was made by multiplex PCR. Sequencing was performed on an Illumina HiSeq 4000. iRepertoire HTBI primers and Arm-PCR amplification of CDR3 regions were used to construct TCR beta libraries. Gel purification was performed on PCR products prior to sequencing. Per the original workflow: Gene usage analysis of CDR3 amino acid clonotypes used the approximately 56 TRBV and around 14 TRBJ segments found across samples. COPE and FqMerger were used to merge filtered high-quality paired reads into contigs. BLAST was used to align contigs to IMGT TRBV, TRBD and TRBJ reference genes, with CDR3 defined following IMGT. Highly expanded clones were defined as clonotypes with a frequency above 0.1%. Shannon entropy served as the measure of repertoire diversity, while the Gini coefficient captured V-J evenness. A clonotype found in more than one individual was treated as public. TCRdb reworked the public reads: Q25 trimming with fastp, MiXCR clone assembly, productive beta chains retained. Identical CDR3 proteins give one entry, which carries the most common genes and DNA. The V and J calls were determined by TCRdb, not by the authors. The sample has around 400,000 distinct CDR3 sequences on record, around a sixth of them singletons. The ten largest make up about 20% of the sample.

Overall study results and their limits: A larger number of public clonotypes was shared among persistent patients (more than 2,500) than among newly diagnosed patients (about 990). Compared with newly diagnosed patients, persistent Graves' disease patients had lower TCR Shannon entropy and fewer highly expanded clones, which suggests clonal expansion. TRBV28, TRBJ1-2 and TRBJ2-5 were preferentially used in persistent disease, while TRBV20-1 and TRBJ2-1 were favored in newly diagnosed disease. Because the primary lesion, thyroid tissue, could not be accessed, the study looked at peripheral blood alone. Sequencing and analysis were restricted to the TCR beta chain. As a limitation, the authors acknowledged that the small sample size may reduce accuracy.

Including the terminal cysteine and phenylalanine, the CDR3 comprises 13 residues. Only the CDR3 portion is preserved as DNA: 39 bases, with reading frame beginning at the first base. CDR1 and CDR2 are drawn from the germline V gene: SGHVS, FNYEAQ. V is shortened by 4 bases, J by 16 bases, and the region joining them spans 20 bases. Per the publication, the time point label means: newly diagnosed GD, antithyroid drugs for less than 3 months. For both TCR sequencing and RNA sequencing, RNA was extracted from PBMCs using TRIzol. The diagnosis of Graves' disease followed American Thyroid Association guidelines. The patients came from an endocrinology department in Xi'an, China. Each patient gave roughly 10 milliliters of peripheral blood, collected in an EDTA anticoagulant tube. PBMCs were isolated by Ficoll Paque Plus density gradient separation without further T cell sorting. An Agilent 2100 Bioanalyzer and agarose gel were used to check RNA quality, while a NanoDrop 2000 measured RNA concentration.

The source is a female donor with Graves disease. The chain uses TRBV7-6 and TRBJ2-1; the D gene is perhaps TRBD2, from 7 matching bases. The specimen comprised peripheral blood mononuclear cells (PBMCs), sampled at new diagnosis, from a patient treated with antithyroid drugs. The base sequence is TGTGCCAGCAGCTCGATTGCCGGGGGGCCGGACTTCTTC. Its translation reads: CASSSIAGGPDFF.